The rows below give T cell receptor beta chains drawn from one sample of a study of regulatory T cells in long-lasting Graves disease. TCRdb re-analysed the multiplex PCR reads in MiXCR, keeping a single row per CDR3 protein. This table holds more than 350,000 distinct CDR3 sequences, 20% to 25% found once. The starting material was peripheral blood mononuclear cells (PBMCs), obtained when the disease was refractory, from a patient treated with antithyroid drugs. The receptor source for this set is a female donor with Graves disease. The CDR3 runs from the conserved cysteine through the conserved F or W. Each record gives: J gene, clone size, V gene, D gene, CDR3 DNA, CDR3 protein. The D gene is left open where the match is weak. Expanded clones are given a class, and other clones once, few, many or no size at all.

j_gene: TRBJ1-1; abundance: many; v_gene: TRBV28; d_gene: .; CDR3nt: TGTGCCAGCAGCCTCCGGGTGGGCTCCGGCACTGAAGCTTTCTTT; CDR3aa: CASSLRVGSGTEAFF
j_gene: TRBJ2-7; abundance: many; v_gene: TRBV2; d_gene: .; CDR3nt: TGTGCCAGCAGTGGGGGTCGGGGCCGGAACGAGCAGTACTTC; CDR3aa: CASSGGRGRNEQYF
j_gene: TRBJ2-7; abundance: few; v_gene: TRBV5-8; d_gene: .; CDR3nt: TGTGCCAGCAGCTTGAGTTACACCTACGAGCAGTACTTC; CDR3aa: CASSLSYTYEQYF
j_gene: TRBJ2-7; abundance: .; v_gene: TRBV19; d_gene: TRBD2; CDR3nt: TGTGCCACCGCGACTAGCGGAACCTACGAGCAGTACTTC; CDR3aa: CATATSGTYEQYF
j_gene: TRBJ2-6; abundance: .; v_gene: TRBV28; d_gene: TRBD2; CDR3nt: TGTGCCAGCAGTTTACTAGCGGGGGGGCGTGGGGCCAACGTCCTGACTTTC; CDR3aa: CASSLLAGGRGANVLTF
j_gene: TRBJ2-3; abundance: .; v_gene: TRBV20-1; d_gene: TRBD2; CDR3nt: TGCAGTGCTAGAAAGTGGGCTAGCGGGAGAACAGATACGCAGTATTTT; CDR3aa: CSARKWASGRTDTQYF
j_gene: TRBJ1-1; abundance: few; v_gene: TRBV6-1; d_gene: .; CDR3nt: TGTGCCAGCAGCCCTGGAGGGGTTGCCACTGAAGCTTTCTTT; CDR3aa: CASSPGGVATEAFF
j_gene: TRBJ2-2; abundance: .; v_gene: TRBV28; d_gene: .; CDR3nt: TGTGCCAGCATCTCCCCGGGGAGCTACACCGGGGAGCTGTTTTTT; CDR3aa: CASISPGSYTGELFF
j_gene: TRBJ2-3; abundance: once; v_gene: TRBV5-1; d_gene: .; CDR3nt: TGCGCCAGCAGCCCCGGGGCAGGGTATTCGGATACGCAGTATTTT; CDR3aa: CASSPGAGYSDTQYF
j_gene: TRBJ1-2; abundance: many; v_gene: TRBV12-3/TRBV12-4; d_gene: .; CDR3nt: TGTGCCAGCACCCGAGGGAGGAACGGCTACACCTTC; CDR3aa: CASTRGRNGYTF
j_gene: TRBJ1-2; abundance: many; v_gene: TRBV6-1; d_gene: .; CDR3nt: TGTGCCAGCAGTGTCCCTGGGAACACGAGGAATGGCTACACCTTC; CDR3aa: CASSVPGNTRNGYTF
j_gene: TRBJ2-5; abundance: many; v_gene: TRBV20-1; d_gene: .; CDR3nt: TGCAGTGCTAGTATGACTAAGCGTTCGGAGACCCAGTACTTC; CDR3aa: CSASMTKRSETQYF
j_gene: TRBJ2-7; abundance: many; v_gene: TRBV2; d_gene: .; CDR3nt: TGTGCCAGCCTGAGGGGTCAAGCTTCTCAGGAGCAGTACTTC; CDR3aa: CASLRGQASQEQYF
j_gene: TRBJ2-3; abundance: .; v_gene: TRBV20-1; d_gene: .; CDR3nt: TGCAGTGCGGGAGTGGGAGCAGGATCAGATACGCAGTATTTT; CDR3aa: CSAGVGAGSDTQYF
j_gene: TRBJ2-2; abundance: few; v_gene: TRBV6-1; d_gene: .; CDR3nt: TGTGCCAGCAGTGCCCAGACGGGAGACTGGGCCGGGGAGCTGTTTTTT; CDR3aa: CASSAQTGDWAGELFF
j_gene: TRBJ1-1; abundance: many; v_gene: TRBV28; d_gene: .; CDR3nt: TGTGCCAGCAGTCTTACCCAAAAAGAAGCTTTCTTT; CDR3aa: CASSLTQKEAFF
j_gene: TRBJ2-7; abundance: many; v_gene: TRBV2; d_gene: TRBD2; CDR3nt: TGTGCCAGCAGGATAGCGGGTTCCGGCTACGAGCAGTACTTC; CDR3aa: CASRIAGSGYEQYF
j_gene: TRBJ2-6; abundance: few; v_gene: TRBV15; d_gene: TRBD1; CDR3nt: TGTGCCACCAGCAGAGATGTGCAGGGGGCTTCTGGGGCCAACGTCCTGACTTTC; CDR3aa: CATSRDVQGASGANVLTF
j_gene: TRBJ2-7; abundance: many; v_gene: TRBV20-1; d_gene: .; CDR3nt: TGCAGTGCTTCTCTAAATAGGGGGAGCGAGCAGTACTTC; CDR3aa: CSASLNRGSEQYF
j_gene: TRBJ1-5; abundance: .; v_gene: TRBV7-2; d_gene: .; CDR3nt: TGTGCCAGCAGCTTAGCGCGGGGGCCCCAGCATTTT; CDR3aa: CASSLARGPQHF
j_gene: TRBJ1-2; abundance: .; v_gene: TRBV7-9; d_gene: TRBD1; CDR3nt: TGTGCCAGCAGCTTGACAGGGGCCGCCTATGGCTACACCTTC; CDR3aa: CASSLTGAAYGYTF
j_gene: TRBJ2-5; abundance: many; v_gene: TRBV6-1; d_gene: .; CDR3nt: TGTGCCAGCAGGCGGTCGGGCGGAGAGACCCAGTACTTC; CDR3aa: CASRRSGGETQYF
j_gene: TRBJ2-2; abundance: few; v_gene: TRBV6-2/TRBV6-3; d_gene: .; CDR3nt: TGTGCCAGCAGTTACGGGCTCTTCACCGGGGAGCTGTTTTTT; CDR3aa: CASSYGLFTGELFF
j_gene: TRBJ2-3; abundance: few; v_gene: TRBV3-1; d_gene: .; CDR3nt: TGTGCCAGCAGCCAAGATGGATACAGAGCGTTCACAGATACGCAGTATTTT; CDR3aa: CASSQDGYRAFTDTQYF
j_gene: TRBJ1-2; abundance: .; v_gene: TRBV6-1; d_gene: .; CDR3nt: TGTGCCAGCAGTGAAATGAGCCTCGGGGGCTACACCTTC; CDR3aa: CASSEMSLGGYTF
j_gene: TRBJ2-5; abundance: many; v_gene: TRBV6-1; d_gene: .; CDR3nt: TGTGCCAGCGAAACAGGGCTCCAAGAGACCCAGTACTTC; CDR3aa: CASETGLQETQYF
j_gene: TRBJ1-5; abundance: few; v_gene: TRBV6-2/TRBV6-3; d_gene: .; CDR3nt: TGTGCCAGCAGTGAAGGGGAATTGAGGAGAGCCCAGCATTTT; CDR3aa: CASSEGELRRAQHF
j_gene: TRBJ1-6; abundance: many; v_gene: TRBV28; d_gene: .; CDR3nt: TGTGCCAGCAGTTTTGAGATCCCGAATTCACCCCTCCACTTT; CDR3aa: CASSFEIPNSPLHF
j_gene: TRBJ2-6; abundance: .; v_gene: TRBV25-1; d_gene: .; CDR3nt: TGTGCCAGCAGTGATCCTCACTCTGGGGCCAACGTCCTGACTTTC; CDR3aa: CASSDPHSGANVLTF
j_gene: TRBJ2-7; abundance: few; v_gene: TRBV28; d_gene: TRBD1; CDR3nt: TGTGCCAGCAGTTGGACAGGGGTCGAGCAGTACTTC; CDR3aa: CASSWTGVEQYF
j_gene: TRBJ2-2; abundance: many; v_gene: TRBV5-1; d_gene: .; CDR3nt: TGCGCCAGCAGCTTGGAGGGCGTGAACACCGGGGAGCTGTTTTTT; CDR3aa: CASSLEGVNTGELFF
j_gene: TRBJ2-2; abundance: .; v_gene: TRBV5-1; d_gene: TRBD2; CDR3nt: TGCGCCAGCAGCTTGGGACTAGCGGGCCGAGGGACCGGGGAGCTGTTTTTT; CDR3aa: CASSLGLAGRGTGELFF
j_gene: TRBJ2-3; abundance: .; v_gene: TRBV28; d_gene: .; CDR3nt: TGTGCCAGCAGTTTAGCGGGGCCAGGAGGGGATACGCAGTATTTT; CDR3aa: CASSLAGPGGDTQYF
j_gene: TRBJ1-1; abundance: many; v_gene: TRBV5-1; d_gene: TRBD1; CDR3nt: TGCGCCAGCAGCTCTACCGGGACAGTTAACTTGAACACTGAAGCTTTCTTT; CDR3aa: CASSSTGTVNLNTEAFF
j_gene: TRBJ1-5; abundance: .; v_gene: TRBV9; d_gene: .; CDR3nt: TGTGCCAGCAGTAGGGGAGCGGAGAGGGTTCAGCCCCAGCATTTT; CDR3aa: CASSRGAERVQPQHF
j_gene: TRBJ2-7; abundance: once; v_gene: TRBV4-1; d_gene: .; CDR3nt: TGCGCCAGCAGCCAAGAGCCCTACCAATACGAGCAGTACTTC; CDR3aa: CASSQEPYQYEQYF
j_gene: TRBJ2-2; abundance: few; v_gene: TRBV24-1; d_gene: TRBD2; CDR3nt: TGTGCCACCAGGGCTAGCGGGAGTGGCGCGAACACCGGGGAGCTGTTTTTT; CDR3aa: CATRASGSGANTGELFF
j_gene: TRBJ1-3; abundance: .; v_gene: TRBV20-1; d_gene: TRBD1; CDR3nt: TGCAGTGCAACCGGACAGGGGAAGGGAAACACCATATATTTT; CDR3aa: CSATGQGKGNTIYF
j_gene: TRBJ1-5; abundance: many; v_gene: TRBV28; d_gene: .; CDR3nt: TGTGCCAGCTGGGGGCAGGCGAGAAATCAGCCCCAGCATTTT; CDR3aa: CASWGQARNQPQHF
j_gene: TRBJ2-7; abundance: many; v_gene: TRBV6-1; d_gene: TRBD2; CDR3nt: TGTGCCAGCAGCCAAGTGTCAGCGGGAGAATACGAGCAGTACTTC; CDR3aa: CASSQVSAGEYEQYF